A selection of T cell receptor beta chains follows, all from one sample in a study of T cells in tuberculosis. The assay was immunoSEQ multiplex PCR, and TCRdb's table has in-frame clones only and misses some. This table holds nearly 35,000 clones, roughly nine tenths found once. The sample comprised PBMCs. These receptors were collected from a donor under 30 with latent tuberculosis or without tuberculosis infection. CDR3s include the opening cysteine and the closing phenylalanine or tryptophan. A D gene is named only where the DNA matches it firmly.

>15|TRBJ2-7|TRBV4-3|TRBD2
TGCGCCAGCAGCCAAGCGGTAGCGGGGCCCTACGAGCAGTACTTC
CASSQAVAGPYEQYF
>13|TRBJ1-2|TRBV30|-
TGTGCCTGGAGTGTAAGATCGAGGGCTGGCTACACCTTC
CAWSVRSRAGYTF
>15|TRBJ2-3|TRBV2|-
TGTGCCAGCAGTTCCCGGCGCGGGAACACAGATACGCAGTATTTT
CASSSRRGNTDTQYF
>16|TRBJ2-7|TRBV7-6|TRBD2
TGTGCCAGCAGCTTCTTTCTAGCGGGAGGGACCTACGAGCAGTACTTC
CASSFFLAGGTYEQYF
>13|TRBJ2-5|TRBV19|-
TGTGCCAGTAGCCCGACAGGCATAGAGACCCAGTACTTC
CASSPTGIETQYF
>12|TRBJ2-7|TRBV28|-
TGTGCCAGCAGCTACCCCAGGAACGAGCAGTACTTC
CASSYPRNEQYF
>14|TRBJ1-2|TRBV6-5|-
TGTGCCAGCAGTTACTTCCTCTCCGGGGGAGGCTACACCTTC
CASSYFLSGGGYTF
>14|TRBJ1-5|TRBV5-5|-
TGTGCCAGCAGCTTGGTGAGGGAAGGTCAGCCCCAGCATTTT
CASSLVREGQPQHF
>15|TRBJ1-5|TRBV7-8|-
TGTGCCAGCAGCAAGACGGCTGCGGAAAATCAGCCCCAGCATTTT
CASSKTAAENQPQHF
>16|TRBJ1-2|TRBV15|-
TGTGCCACCAGCAGAGATCGCGGGAGTTCTAACTATGGCTACACCTTC
CATSRDRGSSNYGYTF